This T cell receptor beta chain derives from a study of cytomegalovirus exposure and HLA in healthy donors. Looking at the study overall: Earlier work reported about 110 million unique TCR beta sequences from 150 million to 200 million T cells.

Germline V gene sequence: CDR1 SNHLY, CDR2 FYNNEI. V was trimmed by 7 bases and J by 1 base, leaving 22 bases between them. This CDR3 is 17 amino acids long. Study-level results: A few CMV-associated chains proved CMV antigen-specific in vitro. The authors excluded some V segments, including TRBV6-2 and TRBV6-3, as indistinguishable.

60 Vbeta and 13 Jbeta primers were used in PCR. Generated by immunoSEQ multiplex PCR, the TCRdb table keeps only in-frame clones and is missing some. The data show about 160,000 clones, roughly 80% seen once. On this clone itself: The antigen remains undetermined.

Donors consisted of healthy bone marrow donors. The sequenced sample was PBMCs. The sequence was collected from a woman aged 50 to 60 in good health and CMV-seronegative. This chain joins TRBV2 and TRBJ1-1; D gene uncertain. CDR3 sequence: CASKSTREVLGNTEAFF. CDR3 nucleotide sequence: TGTGCCAGCAAATCGACGAGGGAGGTTCTAGGGAACACTGAAGCTTTCTTT.